This TCR beta chain was profiled in a study of naive and memory T cell subsets. V gave up 0 bases and J gave up 6 bases; unmatched junction bases: 6. The germline V gene has CDR1 SGDLS and CDR2 YYNGEE. The CDR3 extends over 15 amino acids. Sequential positive selection took CD4 T cells first, then CD8 T cells. Both TRBC1 and TRBC2 were covered by a beta constant-region primer of two equimolar oligonucleotides. Nested alpha and beta constant-region primers with the SP2 primer drove four PCR rounds on ligated cDNA. TCRdb re-called the UMI-ligation and nested PCR reads through MiXCR, storing one row per CDR3 protein. This sample has around 130,000 distinct CDR3 sequences, with around a third found just once. Study observations and caveats: Activation and differentiation may alter RNA-based TCR counts.

This clonotype has more than one count but fewer than ten. No antigen is known for it. The sequenced sample consisted of central memory CD4+ T cells from blood. The clonotype originates from a human donor in good health. The chain carries TRBV9 and TRBJ2-7, with 10 bases that match TRBD1. Here the CDR3 reads CASSVGGQGVSEQYF. Here the CDR3 DNA reads TGTGCCAGCAGCGTAGGTGGACAGGGGGTAAGCGAGCAGTACTTC. The full variable domain, its missing parts supplied by reference TRBV9 and TRBJ2-7, is DSGVTQTPKHLITATGQRVTLRCSPRSGDLSVYWYQQSLDQGLQFLIQYYNGEERAKGNILERFSAQQFPDLHSELNLSSLELGDSALYFCASSVGGQGVSEQYFGPGTRLTVT.